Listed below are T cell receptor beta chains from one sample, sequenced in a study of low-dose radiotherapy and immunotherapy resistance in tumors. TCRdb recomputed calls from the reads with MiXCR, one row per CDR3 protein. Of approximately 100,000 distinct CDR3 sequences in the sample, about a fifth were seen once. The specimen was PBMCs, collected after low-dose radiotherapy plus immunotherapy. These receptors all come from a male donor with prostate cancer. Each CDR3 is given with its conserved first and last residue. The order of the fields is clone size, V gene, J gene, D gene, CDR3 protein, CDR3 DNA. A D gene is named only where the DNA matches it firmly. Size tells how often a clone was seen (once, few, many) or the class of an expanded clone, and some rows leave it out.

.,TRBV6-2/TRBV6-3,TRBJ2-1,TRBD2,CASTNVGGVAYNEQFF,TGTGCCAGCACCAACGTTGGGGGGGTCGCCTACAATGAGCAGTTCTTC
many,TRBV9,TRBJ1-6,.,CASSVVGDYNSPLHF,TGTGCCAGCAGCGTAGTGGGGGACTATAATTCACCCCTCCACTTT
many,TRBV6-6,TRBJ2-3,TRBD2,CASSGTSGGVDTQYF,TGTGCCAGCAGTGGGACTAGCGGGGGGGTAGATACGCAGTATTTT
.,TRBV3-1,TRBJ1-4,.,CASSQDQGSEKLFF,TGTGCCAGCAGCCAAGATCAGGGGAGTGAAAAACTGTTTTTT
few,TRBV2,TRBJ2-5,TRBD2,CASRVAGGRPYQETQYF,TGTGCCAGCAGGGTAGCGGGGGGGAGACCGTACCAAGAGACCCAGTACTTC
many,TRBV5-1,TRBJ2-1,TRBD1,CASSVTRQGPSYNEQFF,TGCGCCAGCAGCGTGACCAGACAGGGACCCTCCTACAATGAGCAGTTCTTC
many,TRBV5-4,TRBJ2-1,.,CASSPGGTYNEQFF,TGTGCCAGCAGCCCCGGGGGAACCTACAATGAGCAGTTCTTC
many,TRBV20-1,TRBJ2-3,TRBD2,CSARVLPGLAGPDTFTDTQYF,TGCAGTGCTAGAGTCTTACCGGGACTAGCGGGGCCAGATACCTTCACAGATACGCAGTATTTT
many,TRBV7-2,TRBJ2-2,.,CASSLHGAYTGELFF,TGTGCCAGCAGCTTACATGGGGCTTACACCGGGGAGCTGTTTTTT
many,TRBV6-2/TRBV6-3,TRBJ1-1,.,CASSYGRTEAFF,TGTGCCAGCAGTTACGGAAGGACTGAAGCTTTCTTT
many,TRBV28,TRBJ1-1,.,CASSLLGDPNTEAFF,TGTGCCAGCAGCCTGTTGGGGGACCCGAACACTGAAGCTTTCTTT
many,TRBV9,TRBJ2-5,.,CASSPGAARGTQYF,TGTGCCAGCAGCCCCGGAGCTGCAAGGGGGACCCAGTACTTC
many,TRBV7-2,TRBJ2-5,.,CASSLAGGFQETQYF,TGTGCCAGCAGCTTAGCGGGTGGTTTCCAAGAGACCCAGTACTTC
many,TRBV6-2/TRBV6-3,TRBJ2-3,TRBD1,CASSPIAGQGTNTQYF,TGTGCCAGCAGTCCAATTGCGGGACAGGGTACAAATACGCAGTATTTT
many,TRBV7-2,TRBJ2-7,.,CASSFLQTNFEQYF,TGTGCCAGCAGCTTTTTACAGACTAACTTCGAGCAGTACTTC
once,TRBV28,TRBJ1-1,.,CASSNPGGLNTEAFF,TGTGCCAGCAGTAATCCGGGGGGGCTGAACACTGAAGCTTTCTTT
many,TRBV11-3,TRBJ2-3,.,CASRGDTDTQYF,TGTGCCAGCCGCGGGGACACAGATACGCAGTATTTT
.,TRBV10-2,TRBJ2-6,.,CATDSGANVLTF,TGCGCCACCGACTCTGGGGCCAACGTCCTGACTTTC
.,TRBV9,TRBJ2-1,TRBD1,CASSVGLSTGNNEQFF,TGTGCCAGCAGCGTAGGTCTCTCGACAGGGAACAACGAGCAGTTCTTC
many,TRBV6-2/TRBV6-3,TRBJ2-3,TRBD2,CASGWGLAGGTDTQYF,TGTGCCAGCGGTTGGGGACTAGCGGGGGGGACAGATACGCAGTATTTT
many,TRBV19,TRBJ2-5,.,CASKNGHFVGSGAQYF,TGTGCCAGTAAGAATGGACATTTCGTCGGTTCGGGGGCCCAGTACTTC
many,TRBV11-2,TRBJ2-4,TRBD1,CASSLRPGQGRSKNIQYF,TGTGCCAGCAGCTTGCGGCCCGGACAGGGAAGGTCCAAAAACATTCAGTACTTC
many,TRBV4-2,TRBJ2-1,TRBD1,CASSQDRVGEQFF,TGTGCCAGCAGCCAGGACAGGGTCGGGGAGCAGTTCTTC
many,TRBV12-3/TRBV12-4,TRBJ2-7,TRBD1,CASNRDSYEQYF,TGTGCCAGCAACAGGGACAGTTACGAGCAGTACTTC
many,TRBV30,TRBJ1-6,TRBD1,CAWSRDSQNSPLHF,TGTGCCTGGAGTCGGGACAGCCAAAATTCACCCCTCCACTTT
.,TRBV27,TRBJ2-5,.,CASSRLVYETQYF,TGTGCCAGCAGTCGACTAGTATATGAGACCCAGTACTTC
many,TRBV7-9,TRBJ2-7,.,CASSLRGPTEQYF,TGTGCCAGCAGCTTACGAGGGCCGACGGAGCAGTACTTC
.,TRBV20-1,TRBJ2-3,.,CSAHTGYGADTQYF,TGCAGTGCCCACACAGGGTATGGTGCAGATACGCAGTATTTT
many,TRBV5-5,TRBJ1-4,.,CASSLDPEKLFF,TGTGCCAGCAGCTTGGACCCTGAAAAACTGTTTTTT
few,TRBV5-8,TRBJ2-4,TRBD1,CASSVRGTDIQYF,TGTGCCAGCAGCGTGAGAGGGACAGACATTCAGTACTTC
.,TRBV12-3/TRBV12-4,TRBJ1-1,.,CASSPLSNTEAFF,TGTGCCAGCAGCCCGCTATCAAACACTGAAGCTTTCTTT
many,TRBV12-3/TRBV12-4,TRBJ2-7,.,CASRGRDSYEQYF,TGTGCCAGCAGGGGACGGGACTCCTACGAGCAGTACTTC
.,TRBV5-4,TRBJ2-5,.,CASSSPGPQETQYF,TGTGCCAGCAGCTCACCGGGACCCCAAGAGACCCAGTACTTC
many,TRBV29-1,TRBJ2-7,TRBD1,CSVAGQGAGEQYF,TGCAGCGTTGCCGGACAGGGGGCTGGCGAGCAGTACTTC
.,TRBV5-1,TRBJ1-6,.,CASSLYYGLETDSPLHF,TGCGCCAGCAGCTTGTACTACGGCTTAGAGACGGATTCACCCCTCCACTTT
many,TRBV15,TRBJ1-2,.,CATSRSSPSSNGYTF,TGTGCCACCAGCAGATCATCGCCATCGTCAAATGGCTACACCTTC
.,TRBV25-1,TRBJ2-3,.,CASSELEVDTQYF,TGTGCCAGCAGTGAATTAGAAGTGGATACGCAGTATTTT
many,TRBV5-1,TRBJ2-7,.,CASSLSIGYEQYF,TGCGCCAGCAGCTTGAGTATCGGTTACGAGCAGTACTTC
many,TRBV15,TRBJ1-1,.,CATSKDDRVVAEAFF,TGTGCCACCAGCAAAGACGACCGGGTGGTCGCTGAAGCTTTCTTT
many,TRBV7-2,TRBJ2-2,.,CASRNEGGEITGELFF,TGTGCCAGCAGAAATGAGGGGGGGGAAATAACCGGGGAGCTGTTTTTT